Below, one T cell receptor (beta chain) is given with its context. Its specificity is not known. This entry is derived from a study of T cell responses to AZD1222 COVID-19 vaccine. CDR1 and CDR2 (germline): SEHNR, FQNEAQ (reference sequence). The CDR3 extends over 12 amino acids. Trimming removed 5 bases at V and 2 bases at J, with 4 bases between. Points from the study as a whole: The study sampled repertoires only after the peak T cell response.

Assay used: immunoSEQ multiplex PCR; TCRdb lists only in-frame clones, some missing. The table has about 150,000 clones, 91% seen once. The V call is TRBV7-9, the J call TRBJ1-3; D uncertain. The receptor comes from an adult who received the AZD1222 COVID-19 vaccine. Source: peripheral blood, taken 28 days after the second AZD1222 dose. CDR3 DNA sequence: TGTGCCAGCAGCCAGGCTGGAAACACCATATATTTT. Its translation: CASSQAGNTIYF.